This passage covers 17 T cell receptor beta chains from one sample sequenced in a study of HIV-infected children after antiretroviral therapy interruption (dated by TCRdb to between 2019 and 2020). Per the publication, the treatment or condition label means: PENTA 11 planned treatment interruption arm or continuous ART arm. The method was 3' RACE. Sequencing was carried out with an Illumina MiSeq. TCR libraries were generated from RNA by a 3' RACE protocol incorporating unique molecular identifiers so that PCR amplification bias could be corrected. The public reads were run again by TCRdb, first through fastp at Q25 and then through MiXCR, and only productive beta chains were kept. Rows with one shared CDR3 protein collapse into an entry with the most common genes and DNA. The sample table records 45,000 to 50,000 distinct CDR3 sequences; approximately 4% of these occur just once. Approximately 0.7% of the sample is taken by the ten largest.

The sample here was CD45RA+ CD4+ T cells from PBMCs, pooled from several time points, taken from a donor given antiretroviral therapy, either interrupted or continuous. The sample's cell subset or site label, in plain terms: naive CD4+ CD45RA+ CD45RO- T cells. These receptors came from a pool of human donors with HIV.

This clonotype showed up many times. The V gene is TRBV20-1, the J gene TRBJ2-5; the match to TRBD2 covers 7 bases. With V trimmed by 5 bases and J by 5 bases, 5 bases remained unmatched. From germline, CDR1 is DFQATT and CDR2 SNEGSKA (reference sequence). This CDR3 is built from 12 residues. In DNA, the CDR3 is TGCAGTGCTGCGGGGGAAGGCGAGACCCAGTACTTC. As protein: CSAAGEGETQYF.

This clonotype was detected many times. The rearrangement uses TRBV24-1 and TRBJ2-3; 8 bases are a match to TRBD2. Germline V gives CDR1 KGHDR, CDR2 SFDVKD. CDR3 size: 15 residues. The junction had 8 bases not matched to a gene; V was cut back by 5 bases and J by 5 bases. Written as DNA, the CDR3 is TGTGCCACCAGTGTTCGGGGGGGCCAGGGAGATACGCAGTATTTT. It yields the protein CATSVRGGQGDTQYF.

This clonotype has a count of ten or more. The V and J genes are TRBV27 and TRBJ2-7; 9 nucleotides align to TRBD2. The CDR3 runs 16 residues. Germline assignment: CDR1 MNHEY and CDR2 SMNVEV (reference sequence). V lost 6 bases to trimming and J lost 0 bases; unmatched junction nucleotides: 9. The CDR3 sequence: CASRKAGGLSSYEQYF. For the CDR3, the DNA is TGTGCCAGCAGAAAAGCGGGGGGCCTCAGCTCCTACGAGCAGTACTTC.

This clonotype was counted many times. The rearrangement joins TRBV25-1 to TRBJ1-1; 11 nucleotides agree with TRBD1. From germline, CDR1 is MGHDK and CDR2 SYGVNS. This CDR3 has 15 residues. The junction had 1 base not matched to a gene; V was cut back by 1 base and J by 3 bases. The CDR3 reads CASSEWGQGDTEAFF. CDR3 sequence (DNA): TGTGCCAGCAGTGAATGGGGACAGGGGGACACTGAAGCTTTCTTT.

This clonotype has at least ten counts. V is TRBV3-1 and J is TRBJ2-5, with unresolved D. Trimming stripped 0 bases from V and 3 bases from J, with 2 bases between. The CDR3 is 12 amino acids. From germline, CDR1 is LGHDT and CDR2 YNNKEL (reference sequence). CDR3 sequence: CASSQEEETQYF. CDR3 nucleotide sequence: TGTGCCAGCAGCCAAGAGGAAGAGACCCAGTACTTC.

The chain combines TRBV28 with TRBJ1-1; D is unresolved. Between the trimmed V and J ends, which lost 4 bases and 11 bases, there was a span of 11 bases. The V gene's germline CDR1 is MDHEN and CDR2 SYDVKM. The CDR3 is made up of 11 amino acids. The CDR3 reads CASSYMGFAFF. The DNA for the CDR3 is TGTGCCAGCAGTTATATGGGTTTCGCTTTCTTT.

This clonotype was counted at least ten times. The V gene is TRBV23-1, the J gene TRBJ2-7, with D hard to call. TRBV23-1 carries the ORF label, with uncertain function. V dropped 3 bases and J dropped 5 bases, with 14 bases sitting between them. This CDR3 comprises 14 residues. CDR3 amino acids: CASSQDRPPNEQYF. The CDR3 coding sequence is TGCGCCAGCAGTCAGGATCGGCCCCCGAACGAGCAGTACTTC.

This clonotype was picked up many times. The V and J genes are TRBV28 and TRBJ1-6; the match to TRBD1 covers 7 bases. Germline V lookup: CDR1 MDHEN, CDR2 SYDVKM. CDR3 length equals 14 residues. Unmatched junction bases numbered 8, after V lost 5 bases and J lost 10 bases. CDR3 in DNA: TGTGCCAGCAGTCAAGGGGGCGCACGATCACCCCTCCACTTT. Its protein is CASSQGGARSPLHF. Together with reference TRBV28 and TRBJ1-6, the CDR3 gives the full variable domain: DVKVTQSSRYLVKRTGEKVFLECVQDMDHENMFWYRQDPGLGLRLIYFSYDVKMKEKGDIPEGYSVSREKKERFSLILESASTNQTSMYLCASSQGGARSPLHFGNGTRLTVT.

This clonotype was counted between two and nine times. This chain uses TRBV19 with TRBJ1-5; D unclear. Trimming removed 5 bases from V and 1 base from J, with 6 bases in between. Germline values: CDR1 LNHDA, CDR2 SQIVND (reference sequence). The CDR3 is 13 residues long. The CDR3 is CASSSVSNQPQHF. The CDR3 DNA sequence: TGTGCCAGTAGTTCGGTAAGCAATCAGCCCCAGCATTTT.

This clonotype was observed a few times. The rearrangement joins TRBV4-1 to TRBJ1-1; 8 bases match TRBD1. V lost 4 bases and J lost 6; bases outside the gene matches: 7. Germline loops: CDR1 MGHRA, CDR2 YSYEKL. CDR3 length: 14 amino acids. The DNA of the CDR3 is TGCGCCAGCAGCCCTGGACAGGGAATGTCTGAAGCTTTCTTT. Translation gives CASSPGQGMSEAFF.

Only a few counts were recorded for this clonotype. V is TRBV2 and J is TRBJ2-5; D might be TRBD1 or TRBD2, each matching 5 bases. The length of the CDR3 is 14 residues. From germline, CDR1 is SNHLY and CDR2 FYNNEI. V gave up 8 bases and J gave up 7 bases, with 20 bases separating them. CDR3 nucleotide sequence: TGTGCCAGCGAAGGGACCTTCGCGAAGGGGACCCAGTACTTC. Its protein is CASEGTFAKGTQYF.

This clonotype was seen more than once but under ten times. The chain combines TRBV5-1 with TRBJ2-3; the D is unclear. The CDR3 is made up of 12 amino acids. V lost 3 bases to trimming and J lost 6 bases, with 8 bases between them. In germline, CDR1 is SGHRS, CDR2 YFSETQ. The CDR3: CASSSPRDTQYF. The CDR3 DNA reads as TGCGCCAGCAGCTCCCCCCGGGATACGCAGTATTTT.

CDR3 in amino acids: CASSSGGTGNYGYTF. The DNA of the CDR3 is TGTGCCAGCAGTTCCGGGGGGACAGGGAACTATGGCTACACCTTC. The chain recombines TRBV27 with TRBJ1-2; TRBD1 matches 9 bases. The CDR3 contains 15 residues. Germline V CDR1 and CDR2: MNHEY, SMNVEV (reference sequence). The trim removed 4 bases at V and 2 bases at J, leaving 5 bases unmatched.

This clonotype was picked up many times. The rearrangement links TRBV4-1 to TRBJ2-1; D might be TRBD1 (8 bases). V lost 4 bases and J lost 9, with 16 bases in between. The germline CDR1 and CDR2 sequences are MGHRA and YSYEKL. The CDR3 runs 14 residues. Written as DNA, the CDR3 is TGCGCCAGCAGCCCTGCAGGGGGCGGGGGTGAGCAGTTCTTC. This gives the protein CASSPAGGGGEQFF.

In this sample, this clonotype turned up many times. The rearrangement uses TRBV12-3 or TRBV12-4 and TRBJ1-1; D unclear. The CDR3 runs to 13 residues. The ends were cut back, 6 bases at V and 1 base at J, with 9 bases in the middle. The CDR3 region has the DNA TGTGCCAGCAGCCCCTTAGGGAACACTGAAGCTTTCTTT. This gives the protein CASSPLGNTEAFF.

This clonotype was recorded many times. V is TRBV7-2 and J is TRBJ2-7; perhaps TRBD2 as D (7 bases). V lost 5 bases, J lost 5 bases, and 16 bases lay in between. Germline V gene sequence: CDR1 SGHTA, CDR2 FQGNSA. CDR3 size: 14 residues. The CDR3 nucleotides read TGTGCCAGCAGCCCCATGGGGGGGCCAAACGAGCAGTACTTC. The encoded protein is CASSPMGGPNEQYF.

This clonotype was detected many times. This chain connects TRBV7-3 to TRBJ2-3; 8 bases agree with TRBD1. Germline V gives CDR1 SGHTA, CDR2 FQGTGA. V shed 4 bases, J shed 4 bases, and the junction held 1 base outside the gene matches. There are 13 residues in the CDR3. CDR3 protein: CASSSQGADTQYF. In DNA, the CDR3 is TGTGCCAGCAGCTCACAGGGGGCAGATACGCAGTATTTT.